The 11 T cell receptor beta chains listed next were all sequenced from one sample in a study of cytomegalovirus exposure and HLA in healthy donors. PCR used 60 Vbeta primers and 13 Jbeta primers. Sequenced by immunoSEQ multiplex PCR; TCRdb stores in-frame clones only, minus some. The sample has over 70,000 clones; over 60% are singletons. Sequenced input: PBMCs. These receptor sequences come from a man aged 25-45 years in good health and CMV-seronegative.

J is TRBJ1-1 and V is TRBV7-9, with D possibly matching TRBD1 (5 bases). The germline CDR1 and CDR2 sequences are SEHNR and FQNEAQ (reference sequence). V gave up 3 bases and J gave up 1 base, with 12 bases separating them. The CDR3 is made up of 15 amino acids. Here the CDR3 reads CASSFQGRGNTEAFF. The CDR3 DNA reads as TGTGCCAGCAGCTTCCAGGGCCGAGGGAACACTGAAGCTTTCTTT.

In its sample, this clone was seen a few times. V is TRBV7-9 and J is TRBJ2-3, with 9 bases aligning to TRBD2. J gave up 2 bases and V 5 bases, and 8 bases lay outside the gene matches. From germline, CDR1 is SEHNR and CDR2 FQNEAQ (reference sequence). This CDR3 spans 16 amino acids. As DNA, the CDR3 is TGTGCCAGCAGCCCGAGACTAGCGGCCAACACAGATACGCAGTATTTT. This sequence encodes CASSPRLAANTDTQYF.

The rearrangement links TRBV6-1 to TRBJ1-5, with D hard to call. The CDR3 runs 12 residues. The V end lost 9 bases, the J end lost 0 bases, and 6 bases lay between the germline ends. The germline gives CDR1 MNHNS, CDR2 SASEGT. The CDR3 region has the DNA TGTGCCAGTCGGGATAGCAATCAGCCCCAGCATTTT. It translates to CASRDSNQPQHF.

This chain joins TRBV19 and TRBJ1-5; D is unresolved. The germline V and J ends were trimmed by 5 bases and 4 bases, with 9 bases remaining between them. Germline CDR1 is LNHDA and CDR2 is SQIVND (reference sequence). This CDR3 contains 13 residues. The CDR3 nucleotides read TGTGCCAGTAGTGTCACCAGAAATCAGCCCCAGCATTTT. Its translation is CASSVTRNQPQHF.

The rearrangement uses TRBV19 and TRBJ1-2, with D possibly being TRBD1 (6 bases). In germline, CDR1 is LNHDA, CDR2 SQIVND (reference sequence). Deletions cut 6 bases from V and 10 bases from J, with 12 bases between. The CDR3 extends over 11 amino acids. The CDR3 loop is CASRDSSYYTF. CDR3 sequence (DNA): TGTGCCAGTAGGGACAGCTCGTACTACACCTTC. Full variable domain (missing parts from reference TRBV19 and TRBJ1-2): DGGITQSPKYLFRKEGQNVTLSCEQNLNHDAMYWYRQDPGQGLRLIYYSQIVNDFQKGDIAEGYSVSREKKESFPLTVTSAQKNPTAFYLCASRDSSYYTFGSGTRLTVV.

The rearrangement links TRBV7-6 to TRBJ2-3, with 7 bases that match TRBD1. The CDR3 loop spans 16 amino acids. The germline gives CDR1 SGHVS, CDR2 FNYEAQ. The V segment lost 4 bases and the J segment 7 bases; nucleotides outside the gene matches: 14. This CDR3 is CASSSRDSQAANTQYF. The CDR3 DNA sequence: TGTGCCAGCAGCTCCCGGGACAGTCAAGCAGCAAATACGCAGTATTTT. Complete variable domain (other parts from reference TRBV7-6 and TRBJ2-3): GAGVSQSPRYKVTKRGQDVALRCDPISGHVSLYWYRQALGQGPEFLTYFNYEAQQDKSGLPNDRFSAERPEGSISTLTIQRTEQRDSAMYRCASSSRDSQAANTQYFGPGTRLTVL.

The genes are TRBV7-9 and TRBJ1-2, with a tentative D call TRBD1 (6 bases). This CDR3 is 14 amino acids long. The V and J ends lost 5 bases and 4 bases respectively, with 14 bases between them. The germline CDR1 and CDR2 sequences are SEHNR and FQNEAQ (reference sequence). The chain's CDR3 is CASSPGQTFYGYTF. The CDR3, as DNA: TGTGCCAGCAGCCCTGGACAGACCTTCTATGGCTACACCTTC. The variable domain in full, completed from reference TRBV7-9 and TRBJ1-2, reads DTGVSQNPRHKITKRGQNVTFRCDPISEHNRLYWYRQTLGQGPEFLTYFQNEAQLEKSRLLSDRFSAERPKGSFSTLEIQRTEQGDSAMYLCASSPGQTFYGYTFGSGTRLTVV.

The chain combines TRBV5-5 with TRBJ2-7; D ambiguous. Per the germline V gene, CDR1 is SGHKS and CDR2 is YYEKEE (reference sequence). This CDR3 spans 12 amino acids. V was clipped by 0 bases and J by 3 bases, with 4 bases between them. CDR3 protein: CASSLVIYEQYF. The CDR3 nucleotides are TGTGCCAGCAGCTTGGTTATCTACGAGCAGTACTTC. Drawing the rest from reference TRBV5-5 and TRBJ2-7, the complete variable domain is DAGVTQSPTHLIKTRGQQVTLRCSPISGHKSVSWYQQVLGQGPQFIFQYYEKEERGRGNFPDRFSARQFPNYSSELNVNALLLGDSALYLCASSLVIYEQYFGPGTRLTVT.

This sequence joins TRBV6-5 and TRBJ2-1; tentatively, D is TRBD2 (7 bases). The germline V gene has CDR1 MNHEY and CDR2 SVGAGI. Trimming took off 2 bases at V and 6 bases at J, with 11 bases between the two ends. The CDR3 consists of 14 residues. The CDR3 is CASSYKGGFNEQFF. As DNA, the CDR3 is TGTGCCAGCAGTTACAAGGGGGGGTTCAATGAGCAGTTCTTC.

This clone has just a few counts. The chain uses TRBV6-6 and TRBJ1-2, with D uncertain. V lost 7 bases and J 8 bases, leaving 14 bases between the germline ends. This CDR3 region has 12 residues. Per germline, CDR1 MNHNY and CDR2 SVGAGI (reference sequence). In nucleotides, the CDR3 is TGTGCCAGCATGGTCGGGGAGGCGGGCTACACCTTC. As protein: CASMVGEAGYTF.

The chain has TRBV5-4 and TRBJ2-5, with TRBD1 matching 9 bases. The germline CDR1 and CDR2 sequences are SGHNT and YYREEE (reference sequence). With V trimmed by 3 bases and J by 4 bases, 7 bases remained unmatched. The CDR3 totals 15 residues. The CDR3 reads CASSSRGQGGETQYF. DNA for the CDR3: TGTGCCAGCAGCTCAAGGGGACAGGGTGGAGAGACCCAGTACTTC.